The 23 T cell receptor beta chains listed next were all sequenced from one sample in a study of patients and donors after allogeneic stem cell transplantation. MiXCR was run by TCRdb on the RT-PCR reads, yielding one entry per CDR3 protein. The sample has around 240,000 distinct CDR3 sequences; around 14% are singletons. The sample was blood, either unsorted or a sorted T cell fraction (not recorded which). Every receptor here comes from a human donor who was either an allogeneic HSCT recipient or a stem cell or donor lymphocyte infusion donor (not recorded which). It is not recorded whose cells these are; they may come from a transplant donor.

This clonotype appeared a few times. The gene calls are TRBV6-6 and TRBJ2-2; D not certain. Trimming took off 10 bases at V and 8 bases at J, with 8 bases between the two ends. This CDR3 spans 10 amino acids. From germline, CDR1 is MNHNY and CDR2 SVGAGI (reference sequence). Here the CDR3 reads CATRRGELFF. The CDR3 DNA sequence: TGTGCCACCCGTAGGGGGGAGCTGTTTTTT.

This clonotype appeared a single time. This likely traces to a read error, being one base from a far larger clone. The V gene is TRBV11-2, the J gene TRBJ2-2; D is unresolved. Germline assignment: CDR1 SGHAT and CDR2 FQNNGV. CDR3 length: 11 amino acids. V dropped 5 bases and J dropped 6 bases, with 4 bases sitting between them. The CDR3: CASSGAGELFF. In DNA form, the CDR3 reads TGTGCCAGCAGCGGGGCCGGGGAGCTGTTTTTT.

V usage is TRBV5-6 and J usage is TRBJ2-1, with D possibly matching TRBD1 (5 bases). The V end lost 0 bases, the J end lost 10 bases, and 11 bases lay between the germline ends. The V gene's germline CDR1 is SGHDT and CDR2 YYEEEE. The CDR3 is 13 residues long. The CDR3 region has the DNA TGTGCCAGCAGCTTGGCCTTGAAGGGGGAGCAGTTCTTC. Translation: CASSLALKGEQFF.

The V and J genes are TRBV7-8 and TRBJ2-7; 7 bases are shared with TRBD1. The CDR3 length is 15 residues. V shed 2 bases, J shed 3 bases, and the junction held 7 bases outside the gene matches. CDR1 and CDR2 from the germline V gene are SGHVS and FQNEAQ. CDR3 amino acids: CASSLTNDRVYEQYF. CDR3 sequence (DNA): TGTGCCAGCAGCTTAACGAACGACAGGGTCTACGAGCAGTACTTC.

The chain employs TRBV7-8 and TRBJ1-6; no reliable D call. This CDR3 is built from 13 residues. The germline V gene has CDR1 SGHVS and CDR2 FQNEAQ. The germline V and J ends were trimmed by 6 bases and 9 bases, with 12 bases remaining between them. The CDR3 DNA reads TGTGCCAGCAGGGGTTTAGGCCCTTCACCCCTCCACTTT. This gives the protein CASRGLGPSPLHF.

In its sample, this clonotype was seen many times. This chain links TRBV10-3 with TRBJ2-7; maybe TRBD1 (6 bases). The CDR3 extends over 13 amino acids. V was shortened by 4 bases and J by 4 bases, with 11 bases between the two germline ends. Germline V CDR1 and CDR2: ENHRY, SYGVKD. CDR3 nucleotide sequence: TGTGCCATCAGTGGGGACCAGGGGTACGAGCAGTACTTC. As protein: CAISGDQGYEQYF.

This chain uses TRBV4-1 with TRBJ2-1, with 8 bases identical to TRBD2. V lost 4 bases, J lost 0 bases, and 8 bases stayed unmatched. The CDR3 is 17 residues long. Germline values: CDR1 MGHRA, CDR2 YSYEKL. CDR3 region: CASSPGGGGSSYNEQFF. CDR3 DNA sequence: TGCGCCAGCAGCCCCGGGGGCGGGGGGAGCTCCTACAATGAGCAGTTCTTC.

The V gene is TRBV10-3, the J gene TRBJ1-3; tentatively, D is TRBD1 (5 bases). Germline CDR1 ENHRY, CDR2 SYGVKD. Trimming cost V 5 bases and J 5 bases, with 13 bases left between them. The CDR3 sequence is 14 residues long. The CDR3 sequence: CAISPGPPRNTIYF. The DNA of the CDR3 is TGTGCCATCAGTCCGGGACCTCCGAGAAACACCATATATTTT.

The chain couples TRBV11-3 to TRBJ2-2; D is unclear. Germline CDR1 and CDR2: SGHNT and YENEEA. V was pared by 2 bases and J by 9 bases, with 13 bases between. This CDR3 region has 14 residues. The CDR3 DNA sequence: TGTGCCAGCAGCTTAAGGCTTCATTGGAGGGAGCTGTTTTTT. Residues: CASSLRLHWRELFF.

Many counts were recorded for this clonotype. The rearrangement uses TRBV5-1 and TRBJ2-7; 13 nucleotides align to TRBD2. V lost 0 bases and J lost 3; bases outside the gene matches: 3. This CDR3 is built from 16 residues. Germline V gene sequence: CDR1 SGHRS, CDR2 YFSETQ. The CDR3 sequence is CASSLVGTSGNYEQYF. The CDR3 coding sequence is TGCGCCAGCAGCTTGGTAGGGACTAGCGGGAACTACGAGCAGTACTTC.

This clonotype has just a few counts. This sequence joins TRBV4-1 and TRBJ1-2; TRBD1 is a possible D gene (5 bases). CDR1 is MGHRA, CDR2 YSYEKL, per germline. With 3 bases removed from V and 0 bases from J, the gap between germline ends came to 14 bases. This CDR3 has 16 residues. The chain's CDR3 is CASSQEGKRANYGYTF. CDR3 DNA sequence: TGCGCCAGCAGCCAGGAGGGGAAACGAGCTAACTATGGCTACACCTTC.

The chain uses TRBV7-2 and TRBJ2-7, with a weak D call TRBD1 (7 bases). This CDR3 is 13 amino acids long. Deletions cut 10 bases from V and 4 bases from J, with 17 bases between. Looked up from germline, CDR1 is SGHTA and CDR2 is FQGNSA. Here the CDR3 reads CATARAGGYEQYF. As DNA, the CDR3 is TGTGCCACAGCCCGCGCAGGGGGGTACGAGCAGTACTTC.

This sequence joins TRBV2 and TRBJ2-1; D is possibly TRBD2 (6 bases). With 6 bases removed from V and 2 bases from J, the gap between germline ends came to 11 bases. The CDR3 covers 14 residues. In germline, CDR1 is SNHLY, CDR2 FYNNEI. The CDR3 DNA is TGTGCCAGCAGGTGGGGGGAACCCTACAATGAGCAGTTCTTC. Translating it yields CASRWGEPYNEQFF.

This clonotype was seen many times. J is TRBJ1-1 and V is TRBV3-1, with 8 positions matching TRBD1. This CDR3 contains 14 residues. Per germline, CDR1 LGHDT and CDR2 YNNKEL (reference sequence). V lost 3 bases to trimming and J lost 4 bases; unmatched junction nucleotides: 4. The CDR3 nucleotides are TGTGCCAGCAGCCATCCAGGGGGCACCACTGAAGCTTTCTTT. Protein: CASSHPGGTTEAFF. Filled out from reference TRBV3-1 and TRBJ1-1, the complete variable domain reads DTAVSQTPKYLVTQMGNDKSIKCEQNLGHDTMYWYKQDSKKFLKIMFSYNNKELIINETVPNRFSPKSPDKAHLNLHINSLELGDSAVYFCASSHPGGTTEAFFGQGTRLTVV.

The chain combines TRBV7-2 with TRBJ1-2, with D possibly being TRBD1 (5 bases). The germline V gene encodes CDR1 SGHTA and CDR2 FQGNSA. V was clipped by 0 bases and J by 7 bases, with 15 bases between them. This CDR3 is 15 amino acids long. CDR3 in amino acids: CASSLAARADGGYTF. CDR3 sequence (DNA): TGTGCCAGCAGCTTAGCGGCCAGGGCGGACGGTGGCTACACCTTC.

CDR3 coding DNA: TGCGCCAGCAGCCCCGGGACAGGGGTACGCCCCTACGAGCAGTACTTC. Protein: CASSPGTGVRPYEQYF. This sequence joins TRBV5-1 and TRBJ2-7; TRBD1 aligns across 10 bases. CDR1 and CDR2 (germline): SGHRS, YFSETQ. The CDR3 covers 16 residues. V lost 4 bases and J lost 2; bases outside the gene matches: 9.

V is TRBV7-9 and J is TRBJ2-5, with TRBD1 identical over 7 bases. The trim removed 8 bases at V and 1 base at J, leaving 4 bases unmatched. This CDR3 spans 13 amino acids. In germline, CDR1 is SEHNR, CDR2 FQNEAQ (reference sequence). The CDR3 is CASHRDSQETQYF. DNA for the CDR3: TGTGCCAGCCACCGGGACAGCCAAGAGACCCAGTACTTC.

This clonotype came up many times. This chain joins TRBV3-1 and TRBJ1-3; no clear D. The CDR3 length is 15 residues. V lost 2 bases and J lost 0, with 8 bases in between. Per germline, CDR1 LGHDT and CDR2 YNNKEL (reference sequence). CDR3 sequence reads: CASSQTFASGNTIYF. CDR3 DNA sequence: TGTGCCAGCAGCCAAACGTTTGCCTCTGGAAACACCATATATTTT.

The chain recombines TRBV30 with TRBJ2-7; 9 bases are shared with TRBD2. Germline V gene lookup returns CDR1 GTSNPN and CDR2 SVGIG (reference sequence). Trimming took 6 bases from V and 3 from J; bases not matched to a gene: 6. The CDR3 is 13 residues long. For the CDR3, the DNA is TGTGCCTGCCACGGGACTAGCTTCTACGAGCAGTACTTC. Residues: CACHGTSFYEQYF.

This clonotype was recorded at least ten times. The chain uses TRBV4-2 and TRBJ2-5; 10 nucleotides line up with TRBD1. CDR1 and CDR2 (germline): LGHNA, YNFKEQ. CDR3 length equals 18 residues. Trimming removed 3 bases from V and 3 bases from J; junction bases left unmatched: 13. The CDR3 reads CASSHGGVGTGAEETQYF. CDR3 sequence (DNA): TGTGCCAGCAGCCATGGGGGGGTCGGGACAGGGGCAGAAGAGACCCAGTACTTC.

This clonotype was counted at least ten times. The V and J genes are TRBV5-1 and TRBJ2-1; TRBD2 is a possible D gene (6 bases). Germline V CDR1 and CDR2: SGHRS, YFSETQ. V was pared by 3 bases and J by 9 bases, with 19 bases between. The CDR3 extends over 15 amino acids. This chain's CDR3 is CASSSSPGELGEQFF. For the CDR3, the DNA is TGCGCCAGCAGCTCCTCCCCGGGAGAGTTGGGTGAGCAGTTCTTC. Combining the CDR3 with reference TRBV5-1 and TRBJ2-1 gives the whole variable domain KAGVTQTPRYLIKTRGQQVTLSCSPISGHRSVSWYQQTPGQGLQFLFEYFSETQRNKGNFPGRFSGRQFSNSRSEMNVSTLELGDSALYLCASSSSPGELGEQFFGPGTRLTVL.

This sequence joins TRBV3-1 and TRBJ2-6; no reliable D call. The CDR3 totals 14 residues. V lost 1 base, J lost 4 bases, and 5 bases lay in between. Per the germline V gene, CDR1 is LGHDT and CDR2 is YNNKEL (reference sequence). This CDR3 reads CASSQVRGANVLTF. CDR3 nucleotide sequence: TGTGCCAGCAGCCAAGTACGGGGGGCCAACGTCCTGACTTTC.

The CDR3 sequence: CASSQRDRINGYTF. DNA for the CDR3: TGTGCCAGCAGCCAAAGGGACAGGATCAATGGCTACACCTTC. The chain combines TRBV4-2 with TRBJ1-2; 8 bases match TRBD1. The length of the CDR3 is 14 residues. CDR1 is LGHNA, CDR2 YNFKEQ, per germline. J lost 6 bases, V lost 2 bases, and 5 bases had no gene match.